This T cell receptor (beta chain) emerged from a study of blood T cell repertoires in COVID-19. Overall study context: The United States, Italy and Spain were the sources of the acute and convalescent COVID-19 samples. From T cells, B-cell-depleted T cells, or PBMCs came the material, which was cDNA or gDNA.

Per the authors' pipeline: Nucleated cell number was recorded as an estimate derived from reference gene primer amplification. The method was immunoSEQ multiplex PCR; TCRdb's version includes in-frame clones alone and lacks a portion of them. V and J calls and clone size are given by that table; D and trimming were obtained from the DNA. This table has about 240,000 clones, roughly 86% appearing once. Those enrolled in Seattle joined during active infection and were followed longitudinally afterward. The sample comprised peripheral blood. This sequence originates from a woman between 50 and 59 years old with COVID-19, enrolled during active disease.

The CDR3 sequence is CASSPDSRFNEKLFF. The CDR3 region has the DNA TGTGCCAGCTCGCCCGACTCTCGCTTTAATGAAAAACTGTTTTTT. V usage is TRBV18 and J usage is TRBJ1-4; D unclear. The ends were cut back, 6 bases at V and 4 bases at J, with 15 bases in the middle. Per germline, CDR1 KGHSH and CDR2 LQKENI. The CDR3 is 15 amino acids.